The present entry profiles one T cell receptor (beta chain) with its context. This entry comes from a study of blood T cell repertoires in COVID-19. The protocol was immunoSEQ multiplex PCR, while the TCRdb copy is restricted to in-frame clones and leaves out a portion. Of roughly 200,000 clones listed, roughly nine tenths are singletons. Living in 24 US areas, the participants were between about 18 and 95 years of age. The CDR3 sequence is 16 residues long. Trimming cost V 3 bases and J 7 bases; bases outside gene matches: 7. In germline, CDR1 is SEHNR, CDR2 FQNEAQ (reference sequence). The clonotype was recovered from a woman in her thirties or forties with acute COVID-19. Sequenced input: PBMCs or T cells enriched from blood (not recorded which). The chain recombines TRBV7-9 with TRBJ1-6; the match to TRBD1 covers 9 bases. In nucleotides, the CDR3 is TGTGCCAGCAGCTTGTCAACAGGGGGCGCGAATTCACCCCTCCACTTT. Residues: CASSLSTGGANSPLHF.